This T cell receptor beta chain is drawn from a study of regulatory and conventional T cells in RAG deficiency. Overall study findings and caveats: Other subsets showed around 10-fold reductions, but Treg unique TCR beta sequences fell approximately 90-fold in these patients. RAG-deficient patients showed markedly lower Shannon entropy and higher Simpson indices than control T-cell subsets. Patient subsets had shorter CDR3s; Omenn Treg-Tconv overlap exceeded 75%.

Blood CD4+ CD25-low CD127-high conventional T cells supplied the genomic DNA template. TCRdb's copy holds only in-frame clones and misses some; the assay was immunoSEQ multiplex PCR. The sample has about 30,000 clones; over 90% are singletons. The CDR3 runs to 15 residues. The V segment lost 0 bases and the J segment 6 bases; nucleotides outside the gene matches: 7. CDR1 is SNHLY, CDR2 FYNNEI, per germline. Regarding this clone: As yet, its antigen is unknown.

The sample was also linked to a second study, of regulatory T cells. That work contributes: Amplification used 52 TRBV primers and 13 TRBJ primers.

The sample was CD25- CD4+ T cells sorted from blood. J is TRBJ2-7 and V is TRBV2; 8 nucleotides line up with TRBD2. The TCR was taken from a human donor in good health. DNA of the CDR3: TGTGCCAGCAGTGAAGCGGTTGTGGGACTAGGCGAGCAGTACTTC. It codes for CASSEAVVGLGEQYF.